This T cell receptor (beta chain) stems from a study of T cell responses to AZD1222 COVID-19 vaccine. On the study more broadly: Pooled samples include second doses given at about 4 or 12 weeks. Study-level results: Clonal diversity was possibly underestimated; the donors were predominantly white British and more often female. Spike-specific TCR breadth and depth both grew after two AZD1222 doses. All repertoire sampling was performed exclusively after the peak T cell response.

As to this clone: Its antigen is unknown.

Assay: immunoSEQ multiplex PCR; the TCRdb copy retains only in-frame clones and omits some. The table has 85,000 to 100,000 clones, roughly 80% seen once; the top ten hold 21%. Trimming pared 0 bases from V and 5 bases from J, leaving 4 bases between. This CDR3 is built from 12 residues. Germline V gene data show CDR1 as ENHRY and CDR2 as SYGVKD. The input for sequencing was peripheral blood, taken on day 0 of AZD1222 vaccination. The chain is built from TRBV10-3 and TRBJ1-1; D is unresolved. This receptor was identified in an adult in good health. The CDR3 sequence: CAISESSTEAFF. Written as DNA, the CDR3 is TGTGCCATCAGTGAGTCGAGTACTGAAGCTTTCTTT.